These 18 T cell receptor beta chains were all obtained from the same sample, sequenced in a study of blood T cell repertoires in COVID-19. Sequencing used immunoSEQ multiplex PCR; TCRdb keeps in-frame clones, though not all of them. The sample lists over 200,000 clones; about 87% were seen once. The sample consisted of PBMCs or T cells enriched from blood (not recorded which). These receptors were obtained from a woman aged 40-49 years with acute COVID-19.

The CDR3 reads CSAARGSNTEAFF. Written as DNA, the CDR3 is TGCAGCGCCGCGAGGGGGTCGAACACTGAAGCTTTCTTT. V usage is TRBV29-1 and J usage is TRBJ1-1; maybe TRBD1 (6 bases). Germline V CDR1 and CDR2: SQVTM, ANQGSEA. This CDR3 comprises 13 residues. V was trimmed by 7 bases and J by 1 base, leaving 13 bases between them. Based on the CDR3 plus reference TRBV29-1 and TRBJ1-1, the full variable domain is SAVISQKPSRDICQRGTSLTIQCQVDSQVTMMFWYRQQPGQSLTLIATANQGSEATYESGFVIDKFPISRPNLTFSTLTVSNMSPEDSSIYLCSAARGSNTEAFFGQGTRLTVV.

This chain links TRBV29-1 with TRBJ2-3; D is undetermined. The germline V gene encodes CDR1 SQVTM and CDR2 ANQGSEA. Trimming pared 4 bases from V and 2 bases from J, leaving 7 bases between. This CDR3 contains 12 residues. CDR3 sequence (DNA): TGCAGCGTTGGCCAGATCACAGATACGCAGTATTTT. It translates to CSVGQITDTQYF.

The chain couples TRBV14 to TRBJ1-1, with D unresolved. CDR1 is SGHDN, CDR2 FVKESK, per germline. Between the trimmed V and J ends, which lost 0 bases and 1 base, there was a span of 3 bases. This CDR3 is 13 amino acids long. In DNA form, the CDR3 reads TGTGCCAGCAGCCAAGACAGGAACACTGAAGCTTTCTTT. Translating it yields CASSQDRNTEAFF.

About this clone: Distinct nucleotide sequences in the sample also encode this CDR3. This chain joins TRBV19 and TRBJ1-5; tentative D call: TRBD1 (5 bases). The CDR3 length is 16 residues. Germline V lookup: CDR1 LNHDA, CDR2 SQIVND (reference sequence). Trimming pared 2 bases from V and 0 bases from J, leaving 11 bases between. In DNA, the CDR3 is TGTGCCAGTAGTATACGGGGGTCGTATAGCAATCAGCCCCAGCATTTT. This encodes CASSIRGSYSNQPQHF.

The gene calls are TRBV11-2 and TRBJ1-3; the match to TRBD1 covers 7 bases. The CDR3 extends over 15 amino acids. The J segment lost 0 bases and the V segment lost 5 bases, leaving 4 bases of the junction unmatched. Germline assignment: CDR1 SGHAT and CDR2 FQNNGV. The CDR3 reads CASSARTGSGNTIYF. CDR3 nucleotides: TGTGCCAGCAGCGCCAGGACAGGCTCTGGAAACACCATATATTTT.

The chain carries TRBV28 and TRBJ1-4; TRBD1 might be the D (6 bases). Germline values: CDR1 MDHEN, CDR2 SYDVKM. This CDR3 region has 16 residues. V was clipped by 3 bases and J by 4 bases, with 15 bases between them. CDR3 DNA: TGTGCCAGCAGTTTGGCGGGGGCGGGGGTTAATGAAAAACTGTTTTTT. Translating it yields CASSLAGAGVNEKLFF.

CDR3 DNA sequence: TGTGCCAGCAGCTCCAGCGGGGGTAGCACAGATACGCAGTATTTT. The encoded protein is CASSSSGGSTDTQYF. This chain joins TRBV7-9 and TRBJ2-3; TRBD2 matches 8 bases. Per germline, CDR1 SEHNR and CDR2 FQNEAQ (reference sequence). V dropped 4 bases and J dropped 0; count of bases not matched to a gene: 3. The CDR3 is 15 amino acids.

This clone has just one count. The chain links TRBV10-2 to TRBJ2-3, with 11 bases fitting TRBD2. V shed 6 bases, J shed 2 bases, and the junction held 4 bases outside the gene matches. Germline values: CDR1 WSHSY, CDR2 SAAADI. The CDR3 totals 15 residues. In DNA form, the CDR3 reads TGCGCCAGCAGGGTAGCGGGAGGGTACACAGATACGCAGTATTTT. Translated, it gives CASRVAGGYTDTQYF.

This clone has just a few counts. The rearrangement links TRBV7-9 to TRBJ1-2; D might be TRBD1 (5 bases). CDR1 SEHNR and CDR2 FQNEAQ come from the germline V gene (reference sequence). The CDR3 contains 14 residues. Between the trimmed V and J ends, which lost 5 bases and 7 bases, there was a span of 17 bases. For the CDR3, the DNA is TGTGCCAGCAGCCCCGACAGACTTAAGGGTGGCTACACCTTC. This gives the protein CASSPDRLKGGYTF. Complete variable domain (other parts from reference TRBV7-9 and TRBJ1-2): DTGVSQNPRHKITKRGQNVTFRCDPISEHNRLYWYRQTLGQGPEFLTYFQNEAQLEKSRLLSDRFSAERPKGSFSTLEIQRTEQGDSAMYLCASSPDRLKGGYTFGSGTRLTVV.

This chain joins TRBV9 and TRBJ1-1, with a weak D call TRBD1 (5 bases). The CDR3 covers 13 residues. Germline CDR1 and CDR2: SGDLS and YYNGEE. Trimming shortened V by 2 bases and J by 4 bases, and 9 bases separated the two germline ends. CDR3 amino acids: CASSVRDGTEAFF. The CDR3, as DNA: TGTGCCAGCAGCGTCAGGGATGGCACTGAAGCTTTCTTT.

This chain links TRBV6-2 or TRBV6-3 with TRBJ1-1; unclear D gene. The V end was cut by 4 bases, the J end by 7 bases, with 16 bases between. Germline loops: CDR1 MNHEY, CDR2 SVGEGT. The CDR3 is 14 amino acids. The CDR3 loop reads CASSFAGSGGEAFF. The DNA of the CDR3 is TGTGCCAGCAGTTTCGCGGGGTCTGGTGGTGAAGCTTTCTTT.

V usage is TRBV14 and J usage is TRBJ1-2; D not certain. The ends were cut back, 3 bases at V and 4 bases at J, with 18 bases in the middle. Germline V gives CDR1 SGHDN, CDR2 FVKESK. The CDR3 has 16 amino acids. CDR3 sequence: CASSHSAGGFRYGYTF. CDR3 bases: TGTGCCAGCAGCCACAGCGCAGGAGGGTTCCGCTATGGCTACACCTTC.

The genes are TRBV11-2 and TRBJ2-7; D is undetermined. Trimming stripped 5 bases from V and 1 base from J, with 12 bases between. The V gene's germline CDR1 is SGHAT and CDR2 FQNNGV. This CDR3 comprises 14 residues. Written as DNA, the CDR3 is TGTGCCAGCAGCAGGCAGGCTACATCCTACGAGCAGTACTTC. Translating gives CASSRQATSYEQYF.

The CDR3 region is CASSLASADTQYF. DNA for the CDR3: TGTGCCAGCAGCTTAGCGTCGGCAGATACGCAGTATTTT. The chain employs TRBV7-9 and TRBJ2-3; D unresolved. Trimming removed 0 bases from V and 4 bases from J, with 5 bases in between. The CDR3 has 13 amino acids. CDR1 and CDR2 (germline): SEHNR, FQNEAQ (reference sequence). Looking up the rest from reference TRBV7-9 and TRBJ2-3 gives the full variable domain: DTGVSQNPRHKITKRGQNVTFRCDPISEHNRLYWYRQTLGQGPEFLTYFQNEAQLEKSRLLSDRFSAERPKGSFSTLEIQRTEQGDSAMYLCASSLASADTQYFGPGTRLTVL.

The chain recombines TRBV5-4 with TRBJ1-2; 8 nucleotides match TRBD1. V was clipped by 5 bases and J by 2 bases; unmatched bases: 8. Per the germline V gene, CDR1 is SGHNT and CDR2 is YYREEE (reference sequence). The CDR3 covers 15 residues. The CDR3 here is CASSSGQGTNYGYTF. The CDR3 nucleotides are TGTGCCAGCAGTTCCGGACAGGGTACCAACTATGGCTACACCTTC.

The CDR3 protein is CATSLGTEPNQPQHF. CDR3 bases: TGTGCCACCAGCCTAGGGACAGAACCAAATCAGCCCCAGCATTTT. The rearrangement uses TRBV15 and TRBJ1-5; 7 bases are shared with TRBD1. V lost 5 bases, J lost 4 bases, and 8 bases stayed unmatched. Germline V gene sequence: CDR1 LNHNV, CDR2 YYDKDF (reference sequence). CDR3 length: 15 amino acids.

V usage is TRBV5-1 and J usage is TRBJ2-7; 7 bases are shared with TRBD1. Germline-derived CDR1 and CDR2 are SGHRS and YFSETQ. V gave up 4 bases and J gave up 1 base; unmatched junction bases: 8. The CDR3 loop spans 15 amino acids. CDR3 sequence: CASSGTGEPSYEQYF. DNA for the CDR3: TGCGCCAGCAGCGGCACAGGGGAACCATCCTACGAGCAGTACTTC. Full variable domain (remainder filled in from reference TRBV5-1 and TRBJ2-7): KAGVTQTPRYLIKTRGQQVTLSCSPISGHRSVSWYQQTPGQGLQFLFEYFSETQRNKGNFPGRFSGRQFSNSRSEMNVSTLELGDSALYLCASSGTGEPSYEQYFGPGTRLTVT.

The chain combines TRBV9 with TRBJ1-5, with 9 bases that match TRBD1. The junction had 5 bases not matched to a gene; V was cut back by 3 bases and J by 7 bases. This CDR3 is built from 14 residues. CDR1 is SGDLS, CDR2 YYNGEE, per germline. The CDR3 spells CASSARDRDQPQHF. For the CDR3, the DNA is TGTGCCAGCAGCGCCCGGGACAGGGACCAGCCCCAGCATTTT.